This TCR beta chain appears in the sequencing data of a study of T-cell memory formation after mild COVID-19. Study-wide background: Across donors, TCR clusters were largely donor specific. Study-level points and caveats: Some clones that responded were present in memory (sampled pre-infection), which suggests cross-reactive memory joined.

Constant-segment primers served in 5'RACE that generated TCR alpha and TCR beta cDNA libraries bearing sample barcodes and UMIs. A single record per CDR3 protein comes from TCRdb applying MiXCR to the 5' RACE reads. The sample has about 160,000 distinct CDR3 sequences; roughly 28% are singletons. CDR3 size: 15 residues. Germline V gives CDR1 SGHRS, CDR2 YFSETQ. J lost 0 bases, V lost 0 bases, and 2 bases had no gene match. Worth noting for this clonotype: No antigen is known for it.

Sequenced input: PBMCs or a T cell subset sorted from them (not recorded which). This chain connects TRBV5-1 to TRBJ1-2, with 7 bases fitting TRBD1. The receptor's source is an adult woman who had mild COVID-19 (a few samples of this study predate the infection). Cell type and time point are not known. As DNA, the CDR3 is TGCGCCAGCAGCTTGGTTGGGACAGCTAACTATGGCTACACCTTC. Translated, it gives CASSLVGTANYGYTF.